This is a list of T cell receptor beta chains from one sample in a study of shared clonotypes between healthy human individuals. The protocol was immunoSEQ multiplex PCR, while the TCRdb copy is restricted to in-frame clones and leaves out a portion. This sample has 750,000 to 1,000,000 clones, with almost 95% found just once. The material sequenced was naive CD8+ T cells sorted from blood. The source of these receptors is a man aged 25-45 years in good health. Each CDR3 is given without its conserved first and last residue. Size is stated for part of the rows, as once, few or many counts, or as a class when the clone is expanded.

CDR3 protein: ASSLSGGTSPSGELF
V gene: TRBV27
J gene: TRBJ2-2
clone size: .

CDR3 protein: ASSLGQGPQPQH
V gene: TRBV2
J gene: TRBJ1-5
clone size: .

CDR3 protein: ASSLAVSSYNEQF
V gene: TRBV7-9
J gene: TRBJ2-1
clone size: .

CDR3 protein: ASSQDLSSYEQY
V gene: TRBV4-2
J gene: TRBJ2-7
clone size: .

CDR3 protein: ASSPYDSGEQF
V gene: TRBV7-2
J gene: TRBJ2-1
clone size: .

CDR3 protein: ASSSVSYEQY
V gene: TRBV6-6
J gene: TRBJ2-7
clone size: .

CDR3 protein: ASSKGAQGAF
V gene: TRBV19
J gene: TRBJ1-1
clone size: once

CDR3 protein: ASSWDGGSGEGYEQY
V gene: TRBV2
J gene: TRBJ2-7
clone size: once

CDR3 protein: ASSLAERGGGNEQF
V gene: TRBV7-9
J gene: TRBJ2-1
clone size: .

CDR3 protein: ASSVTGSSYEQY
V gene: TRBV19
J gene: TRBJ2-7
clone size: .